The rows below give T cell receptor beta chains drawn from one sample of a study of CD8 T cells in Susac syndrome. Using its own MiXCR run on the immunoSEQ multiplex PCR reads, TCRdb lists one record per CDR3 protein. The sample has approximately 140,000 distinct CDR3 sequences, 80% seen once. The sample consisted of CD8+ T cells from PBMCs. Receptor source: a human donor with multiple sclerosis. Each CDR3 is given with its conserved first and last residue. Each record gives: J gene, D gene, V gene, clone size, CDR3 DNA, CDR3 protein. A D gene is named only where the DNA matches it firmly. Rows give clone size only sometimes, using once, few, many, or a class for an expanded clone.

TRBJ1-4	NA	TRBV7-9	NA	TGTGCCAGCAGCTTATCCCTTAATGAAAAACTGTTTTTT	CASSLSLNEKLFF
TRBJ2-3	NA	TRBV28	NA	TGTGCCAGCAGTTTAAGGGTGAGCCATAGCACAGATACGCAGTATTTT	CASSLRVSHSTDTQYF
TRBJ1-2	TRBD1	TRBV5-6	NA	TGTGCCAGCAGCTTGGGTGGGACAGGGGTTGGCTACACCTTC	CASSLGGTGVGYTF
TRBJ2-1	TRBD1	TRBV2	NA	TGTGCCAGCAGAGGATATTTGGTGGCAGGGGGTTACAATGAGCAGTTCTTC	CASRGYLVAGGYNEQFF
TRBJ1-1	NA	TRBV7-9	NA	TGTGCCAGCAGCTTATCACGGCCGATCACTGAAGCTTTCTTT	CASSLSRPITEAFF
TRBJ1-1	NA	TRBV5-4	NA	TGTGCCAGCAGCTTGGACCAGATGGGGGTAGAAGCTTTCTTT	CASSLDQMGVEAFF
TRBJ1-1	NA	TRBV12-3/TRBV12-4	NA	TGTGCCAGCAAGGAGGGGAGTGCTATTATCAACACTGAAGCTTTCTTT	CASKEGSAIINTEAFF
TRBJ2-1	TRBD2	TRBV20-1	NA	TGCAGTGCTCCGGGACTAGCTGTCTACAATGAGCAGTTCTTC	CSAPGLAVYNEQFF
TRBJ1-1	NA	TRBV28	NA	TGTGCCAGCAGTGGAGTTTATGAGGGGAACACTGAAGCTTTCTTT	CASSGVYEGNTEAFF
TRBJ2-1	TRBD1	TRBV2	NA	TGTGCCAGCAGGGACAGGGATTCAACTTCGACTTACAATGAGCAGTTCTTC	CASRDRDSTSTYNEQFF
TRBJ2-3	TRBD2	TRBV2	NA	TGTGCCAGCAGTGGGCTAGCGGGGGATACGCAGTATTTT	CASSGLAGDTQYF
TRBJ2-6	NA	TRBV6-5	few	TGTGCCAGCAGTTACTCCCCCCTCGGGGCCAACGTCCTGACTTTC	CASSYSPLGANVLTF
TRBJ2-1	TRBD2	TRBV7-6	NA	TGTGCCAGCAGCGGTGGCGGGAGCCCCAATGAGCAGTTCTTC	CASSGGGSPNEQFF
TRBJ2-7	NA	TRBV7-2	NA	TGTGCCAGCAGCACCGGGGACGCCAGCTACGAGCAGTACTTC	CASSTGDASYEQYF